Below, 2 T cell receptor beta chains from the same sample are listed, as sequenced in a study of PD-1 blockade in mismatch repair-deficient tumors. Libraries were prepared by immunoSEQ multiplex PCR; TCRdb keeps only in-frame clonotypes and omits some of them. The sample shows approximately 51,000 clones, over 70% of them seen only once. The material sequenced was peripheral blood, taken roughly 19 weeks after starting pembrolizumab. The origin of the receptors is an adult with mismatch repair-deficient cancer.

The CDR3 spells CASRTGKSNQPQHF. CDR3 nucleotide sequence: TGTGCCAGCCGGACGGGAAAAAGCAATCAGCCCCAGCATTTT. The rearrangement joins TRBV6-1 to TRBJ1-5; D remains ambiguous. Germline lookup yields CDR1 MNHNS and CDR2 SASEGT. The ends were cut back, 8 bases at V and 1 base at J, with 12 bases in the middle. This CDR3 comprises 14 residues.

This clone appeared a single time. This sequence joins TRBV18 and TRBJ2-4; 7 bases align to TRBD1. The J segment lost 2 bases and the V segment lost 3 bases, leaving 4 bases of the junction unmatched. The CDR3 has 15 residues. Germline CDR1 reads KGHSH; CDR2 reads LQKENI. This chain's CDR3 is CASSPWTGPKNIQYF. CDR3 sequence (DNA): TGTGCCAGCTCACCGTGGACAGGTCCCAAAAACATTCAGTACTTC.